The entry below describes one T cell receptor beta chain. The antigen it recognizes is unknown. Qualities for individual bases were not recorded, and no much larger clone is one base off. To sequence the TCRbeta CDR3 region, genomic DNA was isolated from the sorted cells. The immunoSEQ Assay was used to sequence the TCRbeta CDR3 regions. Imported from immuneACCESS, the table was reduced by TCRdb to in-frame sequences with V and J called. These copies leave out some clones; in studies compared against another copy, an unresolved V gene accounts for under half, and the cause of the remainder is not known. Here the sample has some 64,000 clones; approximately 93% occur a single time. Of the sample, roughly a sixth is held by the ten largest clones. This sample was taken from a study of OX40 agonist ivuxolimab in advanced cancers. The study in broad terms: The costimulatory receptor OX40 (CD134) was targeted by ivuxolimab, a fully human IgG2 agonistic monoclonal antibody. Peripheral TCRbeta sequencing aimed to test whether ivuxolimab altered TCR sequence diversity and caused clonal T-cell expansion. Intravenous ivuxolimab was administered to patients every 2 weeks at six dose levels: 0.01, 0.1, 0.3, 1.5, 3 and 10 mg/kg. The dose-escalation cohort was over 70% male with a mean age of about 54 years, ranging from roughly 20 to 80. Partial responses occurred in three dose-escalation patients, of whom one had hepatocellular carcinoma and two had cutaneous melanoma. Patients were allowed to have had prior anti-PD-1, anti-PD-L1 or anti-CTLA-4 therapy, and 40% of the dose-escalation patients had been treated with checkpoint inhibitors. Among the 52 dose-escalation patients, some 20 had hepatocellular carcinoma, about 15 melanoma, 9 renal cell carcinoma and 9 head and neck cancer. The paper reports the monotherapy dose-escalation portion (N of about 56 patients) of the phase I ivuxolimab trial. Overall results and qualifications from the work: In partial responders in the 0.1-3.0 mg/kg groups, normalized peripheral clonal expansion was found to be among the lowest, especially among CD8+ T cells. At doses of 0.1 to 3.0 mg/kg, clonal expansion of both CD4+ and CD8+ T cells in blood was seen between baseline and week 6. On average, CD8+ T cells showed more expanded clones than CD4+ T cells after ivuxolimab. Which antigens the clonally expanded peripheral T cells were specific for was not determined. Low levels of normalized T-cell clonal expansion were also seen in some nonresponding patients.

For CDR1 and CDR2, the germline V gene lists SNHLY and FYNNEI. Measured from the cysteine to the phenylalanine, the CDR3 is 14 residues long. The only DNA kept is the CDR3, 42 bases in frame from the first base. V trim: 5 bases; J trim: 6 bases; unmatched bases: 7. The trial excluded patients who had a history of autoimmune disease or were on systemic immunosuppression. Peripheral blood for TCR sequencing was collected from all dose cohorts at baseline, on cycle 4 day 1, and on cycle 7 day 1. Samples came from an open-label, multicenter, first-in-human phase I dose-escalation trial of ivuxolimab. Adults with locally advanced or metastatic melanoma, renal cell carcinoma, hepatocellular carcinoma or head and neck squamous cell carcinoma were enrolled in the trial. CD4+ and CD8+ T cells were sorted separately from peripheral blood before TCR sequencing.

The sequence is built from TRBV2 and TRBJ2-1; TRBD2 agrees with 7 junctional bases. This material consisted of CD4+ or CD8+ T cells sorted from blood, taken in a trial of the OX40 agonist ivuxolimab. The sequence derives from an adult with an advanced solid tumor such as melanoma, head and neck, liver or kidney cancer. The sequenced DNA is TGTGCCAGCAGTCGCGGGGGATCAAGCAATGAGCAGTTCTTC. It translates to CASSRGGSSNEQFF.